This T cell receptor beta chain derives from a study of naive and memory T cell subsets (dated by TCRdb to 2016 to 2017). The study in broad terms: An open-source, UMI-based TCR alpha and beta sequencing pipeline was applied to sorted naive and memory peripheral blood T cell subsets. RNA was DNase-treated and reverse transcribed with TCR constant-region primers, mostly using SuperScript III. The functional CMV T cell responses agreed completely with IgG serology results.

This clonotype was detected only a few times. Its antigen is still unknown. Base qualities are missing; no much larger clone stands one base away. The library was prepared using UMI-ligation and nested PCR. To cover both TRBC1 and TRBC2, the beta constant-region primer consisted of an equimolar mix of two oligonucleotides. The ligated cDNA went through four rounds of PCR with nested alpha and beta constant-region primers together with the SP2 primer. A single-stranded oligonucleotide carrying the SP2 primer and a 12-nucleotide UMI was ligated to the 3' end of the cDNA by T4 RNA ligase 1. Incubation of the ligation reaction lasted about 19-24 hours at 16 degrees C. PCR2 was typically performed as a SYBR Green qPCR and was stopped at a predetermined threshold so that over-amplification was prevented. Agencourt AMPure XP magnetic beads were used for all purifications after the first. Library amounts were measured by Qubit and library quality was assessed on a TapeStation, where the main peak was expected at around 650 bp. Sequencing of the pooled libraries was done on an Illumina MiSeq using v2 2x251 paired-end kits, which typically yielded roughly 0.95-2.2 million reads per sample. Each sample library was pooled at around 4.1 nM, and about 5-7.5% PhiX was included to improve cluster recognition. Under the source paper's analysis protocol: V and J genes were assigned to Demultiplexor-processed FASTQ reads by Decombinator through tag matching, with a single base-pair mismatch being allowed. By using UMIs, Collapsinator corrected both sequencing errors and the frequency errors caused by PCR heterogeneity. CDR3Translator translated TCRs and extracted CDR3s from the conserved cysteine to the FGXG phenylalanine, flagging non-productive sequences. Gini, Shannon entropy and inverse Simpson indices were calculated on repertoires that had been subsampled to equal numbers of UMI-defined TCRs. Clonotype abundance distributions were fitted to a power law by maximum likelihood within the linear range. When run on a single naive CD8 sample, MIGEC and the pipeline yielded similar UMI counts, similar unique TCR numbers and similar clonal distributions. Repertoires were searched for around 8,000 CMV-associated CDR3 sequences compiled from VDJdb and a published dataset. TCRdb's own reprocessing of the public reads used fastp at Q25 and MiXCR and kept productive beta chains. Each record represents a unique CDR3 protein, reported with the most common genes and DNA among its rows. TCRdb's processing, not the study's, gives the V and J calls here. Recorded for this sample are 15,000 to 20,000 distinct CDR3 sequences; roughly 8.7% of them occurred a single time. The ten largest clones capture roughly 23% of the sample.

Separate amplification of TCR alpha and beta chain libraries was performed from the second PCR step onward. CMV status of each donor was established by measuring IFNgamma production from CD4+ T cells after fresh PBMCs were stimulated overnight with CMV viral lysate. CD4 T cells were positively selected with Miltenyi beads, followed by positive selection of CD8 T cells from the CD4-negative fraction. Cells stained for CD3, CD4, CD8, CD45RA, CD27 and a live/dead dye were sorted on a BD Aria II into four subsets by CD45RA and CD27. Blood came from a few healthy volunteers, each fractionated into CD4 and CD8 T cells and then into four differentiation subsets. Roughly 120 ml of peripheral blood was collected from each donor, and PBMC were isolated from the blood using Ficoll-Paque PLUS density-gradient centrifugation. The sorted cells were lysed in RLT buffer, after which RNA was extracted using a Qiagen RNeasy kit and kept at -80 degrees C.

In the germline V gene, CDR1 corresponds to SGHTA and CDR2 to FQGNSA. Cut back by 1 base and 7 bases, the V and J ends lie 8 bases apart. The CDR3 numbers 13 residues from cysteine through phenylalanine. Solely the CDR3 DNA is kept, with 39 bases framed from the first base. Results the study describes overall, beyond this receptor: RNA-based TCR counts may be influenced by expression changes linked to T cell activation and differentiation. The repertoire findings for the naive and memory subsets could not be validated against a ground truth because none was available. After error correction, only a single occurrence was seen for over 95% of naive TCR sequences, so much steeper abundance distributions were produced than in memory subsets. TCR abundance followed a power law with an exponent that was different for naive and memory subsets but consistent across the three individuals. Gini index rose and Shannon and inverse Simpson diversity fell from naive through CM, EM and EMRA in both CD4 and CD8 cells. Each clonotype was defined as a single alpha or beta chain sequence rather than as a paired alpha/beta receptor.

The clonotype was recovered from a human donor in good health. The chain couples TRBV7-2 to TRBJ2-4; the D gene assignment is ambiguous. The sample comprised central memory CD8+ T cells from blood. This specimen's cell subset or site label, per the study, means: central memory, CD45RA- CD27+. The DNA is TGTGCCAGCAGCTTAGGTCCTGAGAACATTCAGTACTTC. This gives the protein CASSLGPENIQYF.